The 25 T cell receptor beta chains presented below share a single source sample, sequenced in a study of T cells in Graves' hyperthyroidism and ophthalmopathy. Amplification of TCR beta CDR3 regions was performed using RNA transcripts as template. When the TCR CDR3 underwent first-round RT-PCR, the HTBI primer set was used. TCRdb ran MiXCR on the multiplex PCR reads and lists one entry per CDR3 protein. In the table there are roughly 700,000 distinct CDR3 sequences, under 45% of which are singletons. The sample consisted of blood. These receptors were taken from a woman aged 40 to 50 with Graves' hyperthyroidism.

This clonotype was seen repeatedly, ten times or more. The DNA of the CDR3 is TGCAGCGCCCAAATGGCGAGCTCTGGAAACACCATATATTTT. Its translation: CSAQMASSGNTIYF. The J gene is TRBJ1-3, the V gene TRBV29-1; D uncertain. The CDR3 has 14 amino acids. Trimming stripped 7 bases from V and 0 bases from J, with 13 bases between. Germline-derived CDR1 and CDR2 are SQVTM and ANQGSEA. Filled out from reference TRBV29-1 and TRBJ1-3, the complete variable domain reads SAVISQKPSRDICQRGTSLTIQCQVDSQVTMMFWYRQQPGQSLTLIATANQGSEATYESGFVIDKFPISRPNLTFSTLTVSNMSPEDSSIYLCSAQMASSGNTIYFGEGSWLTVV.

This clonotype was seen ten or more times. V gene TRBV15 combines with J gene TRBJ1-5, with D hard to call. From germline, CDR1 is LNHNV and CDR2 YYDKDF (reference sequence). V lost 2 bases and J lost 5, with 16 bases in between. The CDR3 covers 16 residues. The CDR3 spells CATSRSDIPHYQPQHF. The CDR3 nucleotides read TGTGCCACCAGCAGATCCGATATCCCTCATTATCAGCCCCAGCATTTT. The whole variable domain, filled in from reference TRBV15 and TRBJ1-5, reads DAMVIQNPRYQVTQFGKPVTLSCSQTLNHNVMYWYQQKSSQAPKLLFHYYDKDFNNEADTPDNFQSRRPNTSFCFLDIRSPGLGDTAMYLCATSRSDIPHYQPQHFGDGTRLSIL.

The table lists this clonotype with many counts. J is TRBJ2-5 and V is TRBV7-9; D gene ambiguous. From germline, CDR1 is SEHNR and CDR2 FQNEAQ (reference sequence). The CDR3 totals 15 residues. The germline V and J ends were trimmed by 6 bases and 3 bases, with 17 bases remaining between them. The CDR3 DNA sequence: TGTGCCAGCAGTCCAGGAGAGTGGGCCGAAGAGACCCAGTACTTC. This sequence encodes CASSPGEWAEETQYF.

The chain recombines TRBV20-1 with TRBJ1-3; D is uncertain. The CDR3 sequence is 15 residues long. V lost 2 bases and J lost 4, with 15 bases in between. Germline CDR1 DFQATT, CDR2 SNEGSKA (reference sequence). The CDR3 is CSARPRGVSGNTIYF. CDR3 DNA sequence: TGCAGTGCTAGACCACGGGGAGTCAGCGGAAACACCATATATTTT.

This clonotype was detected ten times or more. This chain links TRBV9 with TRBJ2-7, with D maybe TRBD1 (5 bases). Germline V gene data show CDR1 as SGDLS and CDR2 as YYNGEE. The CDR3 has 13 amino acids. Trimming removed 2 bases at V and 2 bases at J, with 8 bases between. The CDR3 nucleotides read TGTGCCAGCAGCGTGGGGCTAGCCTACGAGCAGTACTTC. This sequence encodes CASSVGLAYEQYF.

This clonotype was counted at least ten times. The chain carries TRBV20-1 and TRBJ1-1, with TRBD1 matching over 10 bases. Germline CDR1 DFQATT, CDR2 SNEGSKA (reference sequence). The CDR3 is made up of 15 amino acids. V lost 3 bases and J lost 4; bases outside the gene matches: 8. CDR3 region: CSARNPTGGLTEAFF. DNA for the CDR3: TGCAGTGCTAGGAACCCGACAGGGGGCCTCACTGAAGCTTTCTTT.

A word on this clonotype: One end of the junction does not line up with germline, which may come from a read error. The chain links TRBV7-7 to TRBJ2-1, with D unclear. This CDR3 is 15 amino acids long. Per the germline V gene, CDR1 is SSHAT and CDR2 is FNYEAQ (reference sequence). The DNA for the CDR3 is TGTGCTAGCAGCTTAGGTTCCGCCGGAATCGATGAGCAGTTCTTC. Protein: CASSLGSAGIDEQFF.

As for this clonotype: A much larger clone differs from this one at a single base, so this may be a read error. The chain uses TRBV6-5 and TRBJ1-2, with D perhaps TRBD1 (5 bases). CDR1 is MNHEY and CDR2 is SVGAGI in the germline V gene. This CDR3 spans 12 amino acids. The CDR3 nucleotides are TGTGCCATCAGTTACGGTGGGGGGGGCTACACCTTC. The encoded protein is CAISYGGGGYTF.

V is TRBV10-3 and J is TRBJ1-2, with 7 bases fitting TRBD1. The germline gives CDR1 ENHRY, CDR2 SYGVKD. V lost 8 bases, J lost 6 bases, and 6 bases stayed unmatched. The CDR3 contains 12 residues. The CDR3: CAIRDRVNGYTF. CDR3 nucleotide sequence: TGTGCCATCCGCGACAGGGTCAATGGCTACACCTTC.

The chain combines TRBV7-9 with TRBJ1-2; D gene uncertain. The CDR3 extends over 13 amino acids. Per germline, CDR1 SEHNR and CDR2 FQNEAQ (reference sequence). V lost 5 bases, J lost 6 bases, and 13 bases lay in between. For the CDR3, the DNA is TGTGCCAGCAGCAGAGAGGGATTCAATGGCTACACCTTC. It codes for CASSREGFNGYTF.

This chain links TRBV12-3 or TRBV12-4 with TRBJ2-5; TRBD2 matches at 8 bases. V lost 6 bases, J lost 4 bases, and 13 bases stayed unmatched. This CDR3 contains 16 residues. The CDR3 coding sequence is TGTGCCAGCAGACCTTCAGGGACTAGAGGGGGAGAGACCCAGTACTTC. This translates into CASRPSGTRGGETQYF.

Ten or more counts support this clonotype. The chain joins TRBV20-1 to TRBJ1-4; weak D call: TRBD1 (5 bases). Trimming stripped 3 bases from V and 3 bases from J, with 8 bases between. The CDR3 has 13 amino acids. Germline V gene lookup returns CDR1 DFQATT and CDR2 SNEGSKA (reference sequence). This CDR3 reads CSARGRANEKLFF. The DNA of the CDR3 is TGCAGTGCTAGGGGGCGGGCTAATGAAAAACTGTTTTTT.

This clonotype was observed many times. The CDR3, as DNA: TGTGCCAGCAGCTATGACGCAGGGTCCGGGTACGAGCAGTACTTC. Residues: CASSYDAGSGYEQYF. The rearrangement uses TRBV7-2 and TRBJ2-7, with a weak D call TRBD1 (5 bases). The CDR3 has 15 residues. Looked up from germline, CDR1 is SGHTA and CDR2 is FQGNSA. V shed 4 bases and J shed 4 bases, with 17 bases lying between them. The entire variable domain, with the rest obtained from reference TRBV7-2 and TRBJ2-7, is as follows: GAGVSQSPSNKVTEKGKDVELRCDPISGHTALYWYRQSLGQGLEFLIYFQGNSAPDKSGLPSDRFSAERTGGSVSTLTIQRTQQEDSAVYLCASSYDAGSGYEQYFGPGTRLTVT.

The chain links TRBV13 to TRBJ1-1; no clear D. The germline V and J ends were trimmed by 1 base and 5 bases, with 11 bases remaining between them. Germline lookup yields CDR1 PRHDT and CDR2 FYEKMQ (reference sequence). The CDR3 extends over 14 amino acids. CDR3 bases: TGTGCCAGCAGCTTAGAGGATCCGGGGACTGAAGCTTTCTTT. Amino acid sequence: CASSLEDPGTEAFF.

V usage is TRBV29-1 and J usage is TRBJ2-7; tentatively, D is TRBD2 (5 bases). Germline CDR1 and CDR2: SQVTM and ANQGSEA. This CDR3 has 12 residues. The germline V and J ends were trimmed by 3 bases and 1 base, with 7 bases remaining between them. The CDR3 sequence is CSVDSGSYEQYF. The CDR3, as DNA: TGCAGCGTTGATTCGGGGTCCTACGAGCAGTACTTC.

V gene TRBV29-1 combines with J gene TRBJ1-1; D gene ambiguous. Deletions cut 8 bases from V and 4 bases from J, with 11 bases between. This CDR3 has 11 residues. The germline V gene has CDR1 SQVTM and CDR2 ANQGSEA. The CDR3 DNA follows: TGCAGCTTAGGGATGGTCACTGAAGCTTTCTTT. This gives the protein CSLGMVTEAFF.

This clonotype was recorded many times. V usage is TRBV28 and J usage is TRBJ1-6; D is undetermined. The CDR3 has 14 amino acids. Germline CDR1 MDHEN, CDR2 SYDVKM. Trimming cost V 3 bases and J 7 bases, with 10 bases left between them. CDR3 in amino acids: CASSFLGGNSPLHF. The CDR3, as DNA: TGTGCCAGCAGTTTCCTCGGAGGCAATTCACCCCTCCACTTT.

There are many counts of this clonotype. The chain couples TRBV7-9 to TRBJ2-7; D is possibly TRBD2 (6 bases). Deletions cut 0 bases from V and 7 bases from J, with 13 bases between. The CDR3 is 14 amino acids. Germline-derived CDR1 and CDR2 are SEHNR and FQNEAQ (reference sequence). The CDR3 region has the DNA TGTGCCAGCAGCTTAGCGGACTATGCGTATGAGCAGTACTTC. Protein: CASSLADYAYEQYF.

The rearrangement joins TRBV18 to TRBJ2-7, with TRBD1 matching 7 bases. CDR3 length: 14 residues. The germline V gene has CDR1 KGHSH and CDR2 LQKENI. The J segment lost 3 bases and the V segment lost 3 bases, leaving 5 bases of the junction unmatched. CDR3 sequence: CASSPYRDSYEQYF. CDR3 bases: TGTGCCAGCTCACCGTACCGGGACAGCTACGAGCAGTACTTC.

V and J are TRBV24-1 and TRBJ1-1, with 7 bases matching TRBD1. J was trimmed by 5 bases and V by 4 bases; bases with no gene match: 12. This CDR3 has 16 amino acids. CDR1 and CDR2 (germline): KGHDR, SFDVKD. CDR3 sequence reads: CATSETGRVVRTEAFF. The DNA for the CDR3 is TGTGCCACCAGTGAGACAGGGCGGGTGGTTCGGACTGAAGCTTTCTTT.

The V call is TRBV10-3, the J call TRBJ2-7, with TRBD1 matching 11 bases. The germline V gene has CDR1 ENHRY and CDR2 SYGVKD. The CDR3 has 15 residues. V dropped 2 bases and J dropped 3; count of bases not matched to a gene: 3. CDR3 loop: CAISEGDRGYYEQYF. DNA for the CDR3: TGTGCCATCAGTGAGGGGGACAGGGGGTACTACGAGCAGTACTTC.

The V call is TRBV27, the J call TRBJ1-1; TRBD1 might be the D (5 bases). The CDR3 has 13 amino acids. The germline gives CDR1 MNHEY, CDR2 SMNVEV (reference sequence). V lost 3 bases to trimming and J lost 4 bases, with 9 bases between them. This CDR3 is CASSFLQGTEAFF. DNA of the CDR3: TGTGCCAGCAGTTTCCTCCAGGGCACTGAAGCTTTCTTT.

This clonotype has just one count. The J gene is TRBJ1-5, the V gene TRBV12-3 or TRBV12-4; perhaps TRBD1 as D (6 bases). The CDR3 spans 18 residues. Deletions cut 4 bases from V and 4 bases from J, with 23 bases between. This chain's CDR3 is CASSYLRRGAGGNQPQHF. The CDR3 nucleotides read TGTGCCAGCAGTTACCTTCGGCGGGGGGCAGGCGGTAATCAGCCCCAGCATTTT.

A few counts support this clonotype. V usage is TRBV10-3 and J usage is TRBJ2-3; weak D call: TRBD2 (5 bases). Germline-derived CDR1 and CDR2 are ENHRY and SYGVKD. The ends were cut back, 2 bases at V and 9 bases at J, with 21 bases in the middle. The CDR3 sequence is 16 residues long. CDR3 sequence: CAISELAVLEEDTQYF. The CDR3 region has the DNA TGTGCCATCAGTGAGCTGGCAGTCCTGGAGGAAGACACGCAGTATTTT.

For this clonotype: The junction departs from germline at one end; a sequencing error may be responsible. The rearrangement uses TRBV24-1 and TRBJ2-6, with D unclear. The germline gives CDR1 KGHDR, CDR2 SFDVKD. There are 12 residues in the CDR3. The CDR3 reads CASSFGANVLTF. DNA of the CDR3: TGTGCCAGCAGTTTCGGGGCCAACGTCCTGACTTTC.